This is a list of T cell receptor beta chains from one sample in a study of identical twins. TCRdb used MiXCR to reprocess the 5' RACE reads, holding one entry per CDR3 protein. Found here are more than 200,000 distinct CDR3 sequences, 11% to 15% of them singletons; the top ten hold around 9.5%. The sample was memory (CD45RO+) T cells sorted from blood. These receptors came from a young woman in good health. Each CDR3 is given with its conserved first and last residue. D genes are given only for firm matches. The size field is filled for only some rows; it gives once, few, many or a size class.

d_gene	j_gene	abundance	v_gene	CDR3nt	CDR3aa
.	TRBJ1-6	few	TRBV30	TGTGCCTGGAGGATTCGGGGCCAGACCAATTCACCCCTCCACTTT	CAWRIRGQTNSPLHF
.	TRBJ1-2	.	TRBV20-1	TGCAGTGCGAGCCGCGCCACGTTCTCCGCGGACTATGGCTACACCTTC	CSASRATFSADYGYTF
TRBD2	TRBJ2-6	.	TRBV11-2	TGTGCCAGCAGCTTAAACCTAGCGGGATCCTCTGGGGCCAACGTCCTGACTTTC	CASSLNLAGSSGANVLTF
TRBD1	TRBJ2-2	few	TRBV11-1	TGTGCCAGCAGCCCCAACAACCTCGGGACAGGGAACACCGGGGAGCTGTTTTTT	CASSPNNLGTGNTGELFF
TRBD2	TRBJ2-3	.	TRBV20-1	TGCAGTGCTAGTAGGACTAGCGGGGGTACCACAGATACGCAGTATTTT	CSASRTSGGTTDTQYF
TRBD2	TRBJ2-7	.	TRBV20-1	TGCAGTCCACTGCGGGGGGAGTCTGACTACGAGCAGTACTTC	CSPLRGESDYEQYF
.	TRBJ2-3	.	TRBV12-3/TRBV12-4	TGTGCCAGCAGTACCGAACTGCGCTTCCGCACAGATACGCAGTATTTT	CASSTELRFRTDTQYF
.	TRBJ2-7	many	TRBV12-3/TRBV12-4	TGTGCCAGCAGCCTTATGGGACACGAGCAGTACTTC	CASSLMGHEQYF
.	TRBJ1-6	few	TRBV11-2	TGTGCCAGCAGCCTCGGGGTGGGGGCTTCACCCCTCCACTTT	CASSLGVGASPLHF
TRBD2	TRBJ2-2	many	TRBV11-1	TGTGCCAGCAGACCCCCGCGTAGCGGGGGGGCGGGCACCGGGGAGCTGTTTTTT	CASRPPRSGGAGTGELFF
.	TRBJ2-6	few	TRBV5-1	TGCGCCAGCAGCTTACCGGAGGATTCTGGGGCCAACGTCCTGACTTTC	CASSLPEDSGANVLTF
.	TRBJ1-4	many	TRBV10-2	TGCGCCAGCAGACGAGGGGAAAAACTGTTTTTT	CASRRGEKLFF
TRBD2	TRBJ2-1	few	TRBV2	TGTGCCAGCCTGGGCGGGGGCAATGAGCAGTTCTTC	CASLGGGNEQFF
.	TRBJ1-5	.	TRBV3-1	TGTGCCAGCAGCCAATGGCCGGATCAGCCCCAGCATTTT	CASSQWPDQPQHF
.	TRBJ2-7	few	TRBV9	TGTGCCAGCTCCGGGACGGCTAACTCCTACGAGCAGTACTTC	CASSGTANSYEQYF
.	TRBJ2-1	.	TRBV11-1	TGTGCCAGCAGCTTAGGGCAGGGTGCCGTAAGCGGCTCCTACAATGAGCAGTTCTTC	CASSLGQGAVSGSYNEQFF
.	TRBJ2-4	many	TRBV20-1	TGCAGTGCTCTTGACAGTCGGAAAAACATTCAGTACTTC	CSALDSRKNIQYF
TRBD1	TRBJ2-4	few	TRBV29-1	TGCAGCGCAAGACTGGGGTTCAGGGGGTCGGGAAACATTCAGTACTTC	CSARLGFRGSGNIQYF
TRBD2	TRBJ2-7	.	TRBV2	TGTGCCAGCAGTTCCCCCACTAGCGGGAGTTTTTACGAGCAGTACTTC	CASSSPTSGSFYEQYF
TRBD1	TRBJ1-5	few	TRBV12-3/TRBV12-4	TGTGCCAGCAGTCGACAGGGGCTGAGCAATCAGCCCCAGCATTTT	CASSRQGLSNQPQHF
.	TRBJ2-1	.	TRBV5-6	TGTGCCAGCAGCTTGGAAACTAGCCCCTTCTACAATGAGCAGTTCTTC	CASSLETSPFYNEQFF
.	TRBJ2-7	.	TRBV20-1	TGCAGTGCTAGAGGGGGCAGTTCCCTTCTCTACGAGCAGTACTTC	CSARGGSSLLYEQYF
.	TRBJ1-1	.	TRBV29-1	TGCAGCTCTAGACAGAACACTGAAGCTTTCTTT	CSSRQNTEAFF
TRBD1	TRBJ2-2	few	TRBV6-2/TRBV6-3	TGTGCCAGCAGCCGTCCCGGGACAGGGATCGGCACCGGGGAGCTGTTTTTT	CASSRPGTGIGTGELFF
TRBD2	TRBJ2-1	few	TRBV19	TGTGCCAGTAGTAGTCCGGGACTAGCGGGAGTCAATGAGCAGTTCTTC	CASSSPGLAGVNEQFF
.	TRBJ2-7	few	TRBV6-1	TGTGCCAGCAGTCCCGACGGGGATAATGGCAACGAGCAGTACTTC	CASSPDGDNGNEQYF
TRBD2	TRBJ2-3	.	TRBV5-1	TGCGCCAGCAGCTTGGCCGGACTAGCAGTAGATACGCAGTATTTT	CASSLAGLAVDTQYF
TRBD2	TRBJ2-2	.	TRBV12-3/TRBV12-4	TGTGCCAGCACTCCCGGGACTAGCGGGGGGATGAACACCGGGGAGCTGTTTTTT	CASTPGTSGGMNTGELFF
TRBD2	TRBJ2-1	.	TRBV4-3	TGCGCCAGCAGCCGTAGCCCACTAGCGGGAGGCCAGGGCTCCTACAATGAGCAGTTCTTC	CASSRSPLAGGQGSYNEQFF
.	TRBJ1-2	.	TRBV6-5	TGTGCCAGCAGTTACTCTGGACGAGGATTCGGCTACACCTTC	CASSYSGRGFGYTF
.	TRBJ1-2	many	TRBV5-1	TGCGCCAGCTCCCAGGGCACCGAGATGGGCTACACCTTC	CASSQGTEMGYTF
TRBD1	TRBJ1-4	few	TRBV5-1	TGCGCCAGCAGCTCGGCCGGGACAGGGACTGAAAAACTGTTTTTT	CASSSAGTGTEKLFF
TRBD2	TRBJ2-1	.	TRBV20-1	TGCAGTGCTAGACTAGCGGGAGGATTCACCTACAATGAGCAGTTCTTC	CSARLAGGFTYNEQFF
TRBD1	TRBJ1-4	few	TRBV7-2	TGTGCCAGCAGCTTAGACCGACAGGGAAGTAAAAAACTGTTTTTT	CASSLDRQGSKKLFF
.	TRBJ2-1	few	TRBV9	TGTGCCAGCAGCGTAGTCGGGGGACTCTTCAATGAGCAGTTCTTC	CASSVVGGLFNEQFF
TRBD1	TRBJ2-3	few	TRBV12-3/TRBV12-4	TGTGCCAGCAGTCTGGGGCCGGGACAGGGATCAGATACGCAGTATTTT	CASSLGPGQGSDTQYF
.	TRBJ1-5	.	TRBV2	TGTGCCAGCAACCGACAGACTAATCAGCCCCAGCATTTT	CASNRQTNQPQHF
.	TRBJ1-5	.	TRBV5-1	TGCGCCAGCAGCTTTGGCGGTTTCCAGGGGAGGAAAGTTAAGGTGAGTCAGCCCCAGCATTTT	CASSFGGFQGRKVKVSQPQHF
.	TRBJ1-3	few	TRBV7-8	TGTGCCAGCAGCACAGAGGGGGGAGGAAACACCATATATTTT	CASSTEGGGNTIYF
.	TRBJ1-2	.	TRBV6-2/TRBV6-3	TGTGCCAGCAGTCGCAGAAATCGGGACACCATTTATGGCTACACCTTC	CASSRRNRDTIYGYTF
.	TRBJ1-2	.	TRBV7-9	TGTGCCAGCAGCCGAGGAGATAAGGACGGCTACACCTTC	CASSRGDKDGYTF
TRBD1	TRBJ2-3	.	TRBV20-1	TGCAGTGCGGGTAGGACAGGGTCCACAGATACGCAGTATTTT	CSAGRTGSTDTQYF
.	TRBJ2-7	few	TRBV6-1	TGTGCCAGCAGGTCCCCACGCCTAGCGTCCGAGCAGTACTTC	CASRSPRLASEQYF
.	TRBJ2-6	few	TRBV5-1	TGCGCCAGCAGCCCAGCCTCTGGGGCCAACGTCCTGACTTTC	CASSPASGANVLTF
.	TRBJ2-7	.	TRBV9	TGTGCCAGCAGCCCCAATGAAGGCTACGAGCAGTACTTC	CASSPNEGYEQYF